A selection of T cell receptor beta chains follows, all from one sample in a study of blood T cell repertoires in COVID-19. Sequencing was performed with immunoSEQ multiplex PCR; in TCRdb, only in-frame clones are kept and a portion is missing. The sample records roughly 220,000 clones, about 91% being singletons. Sequenced material: PBMCs or T cells enriched from blood (not recorded which). The receptors here all came from a woman in her forties or fifties with acute COVID-19. Both conserved end residues are part of each CDR3. A D gene is named only where the DNA matches it firmly. Clone size appears in some rows only: once, few, many, or a class for an expanded clone.

V gene: TRBV27
D gene: -
clone size: -
J gene: TRBJ2-1
CDR3 DNA: TGTGCCAGCAGTCCCAGCTACAATGAGCAGTTCTTC
CDR3 protein: CASSPSYNEQFF

V gene: TRBV7-9
D gene: -
clone size: -
J gene: TRBJ2-7
CDR3 DNA: TGTGCCAGCAGCTTAGCGCTTTGGCCATACGAGCAGTACTTC
CDR3 protein: CASSLALWPYEQYF

V gene: TRBV19
D gene: -
clone size: -
J gene: TRBJ1-1
CDR3 DNA: TGTGCCAGTAACCAGGGAAGCACTGAAGCTTTCTTT
CDR3 protein: CASNQGSTEAFF

V gene: TRBV29-1
D gene: TRBD2
clone size: -
J gene: TRBJ2-7
CDR3 DNA: TGCAGCGTGACGGGGGGGCAGGCCTACGAGCAGTACTTC
CDR3 protein: CSVTGGQAYEQYF

V gene: TRBV7-9
D gene: TRBD1
clone size: -
J gene: TRBJ1-1
CDR3 DNA: TGTGCCAGCAGCCCACAGGGGACGGATGCTGAAGCTTTCTTT
CDR3 protein: CASSPQGTDAEAFF

V gene: TRBV6-1
D gene: -
clone size: -
J gene: TRBJ2-3
CDR3 DNA: TGTGCCAGCAGTGAATACGTCGGGAGACCAGTGGGAGATACGCAGTATTTT
CDR3 protein: CASSEYVGRPVGDTQYF

V gene: TRBV29-1
D gene: -
clone size: -
J gene: TRBJ2-7
CDR3 DNA: TGCAGCGTTGAAGGGGGCCAATACGAGCAGTACTTC
CDR3 protein: CSVEGGQYEQYF

V gene: TRBV30
D gene: -
clone size: -
J gene: TRBJ2-6
CDR3 DNA: TGTGCCTGGACCCCCTTCTTAGGGGCCAACGTCCTGACTTTC
CDR3 protein: CAWTPFLGANVLTF

V gene: TRBV30
D gene: -
clone size: -
J gene: TRBJ2-2
CDR3 DNA: -
CDR3 protein: CAWSVLVSTGELFF

V gene: TRBV5-1
D gene: TRBD1
clone size: -
J gene: TRBJ1-1
CDR3 DNA: TGCGCCAGCAGACCGACAGGGAGGAACACTGAAGCTTTCTTT
CDR3 protein: CASRPTGRNTEAFF

V gene: TRBV2
D gene: TRBD1
clone size: -
J gene: TRBJ2-1
CDR3 DNA: TGTGCCAGCAGGGCGGGACAGGGAGTCGAGAATGAGCAGTTCTTC
CDR3 protein: CASRAGQGVENEQFF

V gene: TRBV19
D gene: TRBD1
clone size: -
J gene: TRBJ1-3
CDR3 DNA: TGTGCCAGTAGTACTCAGGACAGGGGAGGAAACACCATATATTTT
CDR3 protein: CASSTQDRGGNTIYF

V gene: TRBV15
D gene: -
clone size: -
J gene: TRBJ2-7
CDR3 DNA: TGTGCCACCAGCAGAGGGGACACCAGGTACGAGCAGTACTTC
CDR3 protein: CATSRGDTRYEQYF

V gene: TRBV28
D gene: TRBD1
clone size: few
J gene: TRBJ1-5
CDR3 DNA: TGTGCCAGCAGCCTACAGGGGACGAGACAGCCCCAGCATTTT
CDR3 protein: CASSLQGTRQPQHF

V gene: TRBV4-1
D gene: TRBD2
clone size: -
J gene: TRBJ2-7
CDR3 DNA: TGCGCCAGCAGCCAAGAACAAGGACTAGCGTTGTACGAGCAGTACTTC
CDR3 protein: CASSQEQGLALYEQYF

V gene: TRBV6-4
D gene: -
clone size: -
J gene: TRBJ2-2
CDR3 DNA: TGTGCCAGCAGTGATGTCGGGGGTAACGGGGAGCTGTTTTTT
CDR3 protein: CASSDVGGNGELFF

V gene: TRBV2
D gene: TRBD2
clone size: -
J gene: TRBJ2-4
CDR3 DNA: TGTGCCAGCAGTGGAGCGGGAGGGCCGTTTCCCTCCAAAAACATTCAGTACTTC
CDR3 protein: CASSGAGGPFPSKNIQYF

V gene: TRBV2
D gene: TRBD2
clone size: -
J gene: TRBJ2-3
CDR3 DNA: TGTGCCAGCGGTGGTAGCGGGAGAGGGGGCACAGATACGCAGTATTTT
CDR3 protein: CASGGSGRGGTDTQYF

V gene: TRBV5-4
D gene: TRBD1
clone size: -
J gene: TRBJ2-7
CDR3 DNA: TGTGCCAGCAGCTTGAGGACAGGGGGCTACGAGCAGTACTTC
CDR3 protein: CASSLRTGGYEQYF

V gene: TRBV10-3
D gene: TRBD1
clone size: -
J gene: TRBJ1-5
CDR3 DNA: TGTGCCATCAGTGAGACCTCAGGGGGAAGCAATCAGCCCCAGCATTTT
CDR3 protein: CAISETSGGSNQPQHF

V gene: TRBV10-2
D gene: TRBD2
clone size: -
J gene: TRBJ2-7
CDR3 DNA: TGCGCCAGCAGAGTTACCGGGACTAGCTCCCACGAGCAGTACTTC
CDR3 protein: CASRVTGTSSHEQYF

V gene: TRBV5-1
D gene: TRBD2
clone size: once
J gene: TRBJ2-2
CDR3 DNA: TGCGCCAGCAGCTTTAACTCGCGGGAGTTGGGCGGGGAGCTGTTTTTT
CDR3 protein: CASSFNSRELGGELFF

V gene: TRBV7-3
D gene: TRBD2
clone size: -
J gene: TRBJ2-3
CDR3 DNA: TGTGCCAGCAGCTTTACCGGGACTAGCGGGACTACTAGCACAGATACGCAGTATTTT
CDR3 protein: CASSFTGTSGTTSTDTQYF

V gene: TRBV10-1
D gene: TRBD2
clone size: -
J gene: TRBJ2-5
CDR3 DNA: TGCGCCAGCAGTGAGTCGCCTAGCGGGAGACAAGAGACCCAGTACTTC
CDR3 protein: CASSESPSGRQETQYF

V gene: TRBV7-9
D gene: -
clone size: -
J gene: TRBJ2-5
CDR3 DNA: TGTGCCAGCAGCTTAACAAACCAAGAGACCCAGTACTTC
CDR3 protein: CASSLTNQETQYF

V gene: TRBV18
D gene: TRBD1
clone size: -
J gene: TRBJ1-4
CDR3 DNA: TGTGCCAGCTCACCAGGAGGGGGCGCGAATGAAAAACTGTTTTTT
CDR3 protein: CASSPGGGANEKLFF

V gene: TRBV3-1/TRBV3-2
D gene: -
clone size: -
J gene: TRBJ2-7
CDR3 DNA: TGTGCCAGCAGCCATTTACGGTCCTACGAGCAGTACTTC
CDR3 protein: CASSHLRSYEQYF

V gene: TRBV6-5
D gene: -
clone size: -
J gene: TRBJ2-7
CDR3 DNA: TGTGCCAGCAGCCCCCGGGGCGTTGGGAGGAACGAGCAGTACTTC
CDR3 protein: CASSPRGVGRNEQYF

V gene: TRBV28
D gene: -
clone size: -
J gene: TRBJ2-1
CDR3 DNA: TGTGCCAGCAGTGACCCCGCCGGGCGGGATTTGGATGAGCAGTTCTTC
CDR3 protein: CASSDPAGRDLDEQFF

V gene: TRBV5-8
D gene: TRBD2
clone size: -
J gene: TRBJ2-1
CDR3 DNA: TGTGCCAGCAGCCCGGCCCCGGGACTAGCGGGAGTCGGGGTTTACAATGAGCAGTTCTTC
CDR3 protein: CASSPAPGLAGVGVYNEQFF

V gene: TRBV6-5
D gene: -
clone size: -
J gene: TRBJ1-5
CDR3 DNA: TGTGCCAGCGCAGTGGGGGCGAATCAGCCCCAGCATTTT
CDR3 protein: CASAVGANQPQHF

V gene: TRBV7-3
D gene: -
clone size: -
J gene: TRBJ2-3
CDR3 DNA: TGTGCCAGCAGCTCCAGGGTCGAGGCAGATACGCAGTATTTT
CDR3 protein: CASSSRVEADTQYF

V gene: TRBV6-5
D gene: TRBD1
clone size: few
J gene: TRBJ1-2
CDR3 DNA: TGTGCCAGCAGCCGGGGACAGGGAACCTATGGCTACACCTTC
CDR3 protein: CASSRGQGTYGYTF

V gene: TRBV6-5
D gene: TRBD1
clone size: once
J gene: TRBJ2-3
CDR3 DNA: TGTGCCAGCAGGGATACAGGGGGCACACATACGCAGTATTTT
CDR3 protein: CASRDTGGTHTQYF

V gene: TRBV7-3
D gene: -
clone size: -
J gene: TRBJ1-1
CDR3 DNA: TGTGCCAGCAGCTTATTCTCAGGGGAGGGCACTGAAGCTTTCTTT
CDR3 protein: CASSLFSGEGTEAFF

V gene: TRBV19
D gene: -
clone size: -
J gene: TRBJ2-2
CDR3 DNA: TGTGCCTCCCATGCTAGCGCCGGGGAGCTGTTTTTT
CDR3 protein: CASHASAGELFF

V gene: TRBV7-9
D gene: TRBD1
clone size: -
J gene: TRBJ2-5
CDR3 DNA: TGTGCCAGCAGCTCACAGGGGGGTGAGACCCAGTACTTC
CDR3 protein: CASSSQGGETQYF

V gene: TRBV11-2
D gene: TRBD1
clone size: -
J gene: TRBJ1-2
CDR3 DNA: TGTGCCAGCAGCCCGCCCGGGACAGGGGGCCCCACCTTC
CDR3 protein: CASSPPGTGGPTF

V gene: TRBV5-1
D gene: TRBD1
clone size: -
J gene: TRBJ2-5
CDR3 DNA: TGCGCCAGCAGCCAAGGACAGGGACGGCAAGAGACCCAGTACTTC
CDR3 protein: CASSQGQGRQETQYF

V gene: TRBV3-1/TRBV3-2
D gene: -
clone size: -
J gene: TRBJ2-7
CDR3 DNA: TGTGCCAGCAGCCAGCCCGGACTGTCCTATACCGGCTCCTACGAGCAGTACTTC
CDR3 protein: CASSQPGLSYTGSYEQYF

V gene: TRBV2
D gene: -
clone size: -
J gene: TRBJ1-6
CDR3 DNA: TGTGCCGGAAGACTGATCTATAATTCACCCCTCCACTTT
CDR3 protein: CAGRLIYNSPLHF

V gene: TRBV3-1/TRBV3-2
D gene: TRBD2
clone size: few
J gene: TRBJ2-5
CDR3 DNA: TGTGCCAGCAGCCGCCGACTAGCGGGACAAGAGACCCAGTACTTC
CDR3 protein: CASSRRLAGQETQYF

V gene: TRBV7-9
D gene: -
clone size: -
J gene: TRBJ2-1
CDR3 DNA: TGTGCCAGCAGCTTCTGGCGGGACGGTTTCTACAATGAGCAGTTCTTC
CDR3 protein: CASSFWRDGFYNEQFF

V gene: TRBV2
D gene: TRBD1
clone size: -
J gene: TRBJ1-1
CDR3 DNA: TGTGCCAGCAGCGTTACAGGACAGGGGGGAACTGAAGCTTTCTTT
CDR3 protein: CASSVTGQGGTEAFF

V gene: TRBV5-1
D gene: TRBD1
clone size: -
J gene: TRBJ2-1
CDR3 DNA: TGCGCCAGCAGCTTGGTGGTAGGGGGCCGATACAATGAGCAGTTCTTC
CDR3 protein: CASSLVVGGRYNEQFF

V gene: TRBV5-1
D gene: TRBD2
clone size: -
J gene: TRBJ2-2
CDR3 DNA: TGCGCCAGCAGCTCCGGGACTAGCGGGACCACCGGGGAGCTGTTTTTT
CDR3 protein: CASSSGTSGTTGELFF

V gene: TRBV9
D gene: TRBD2
clone size: -
J gene: TRBJ2-3
CDR3 DNA: TGTGCCAGCAGCGGCAACCCGGGGGCTAGCGGGAGGGACACAGATACGCAGTATTTT
CDR3 protein: CASSGNPGASGRDTDTQYF

V gene: TRBV27
D gene: TRBD2
clone size: -
J gene: TRBJ2-5
CDR3 DNA: TGTGCCAGCAGTTTTAGGGAGGGAGTGGGGACCCAGTACTTC
CDR3 protein: CASSFREGVGTQYF

V gene: TRBV6-6
D gene: -
clone size: once
J gene: TRBJ2-7
CDR3 DNA: TGTGCCAGCAGTCTAACGGGACTCTTGAACGCTGTCTCCTACGAGCAGTACTTC
CDR3 protein: CASSLTGLLNAVSYEQYF

V gene: TRBV4-1
D gene: -
clone size: -
J gene: TRBJ2-1
CDR3 DNA: TGCGCCAGCAGCCACCGGTTGGGGGCCCAGAGCCCTTACAATGAGCAGTTCTTC
CDR3 protein: CASSHRLGAQSPYNEQFF

V gene: TRBV16
D gene: -
clone size: -
J gene: TRBJ2-7
CDR3 DNA: TGTGCCAGCAGCTGGGCTGGGGGGGCCGAGCAGTACTTC
CDR3 protein: CASSWAGGAEQYF

V gene: TRBV15
D gene: -
clone size: few
J gene: TRBJ1-5
CDR3 DNA: TGTGCCACCACGCAGGGGTCACGATATCAGCCCCAGCATTTT
CDR3 protein: CATTQGSRYQPQHF

V gene: TRBV1
D gene: -
clone size: -
J gene: TRBJ2-1
CDR3 DNA: TGCACCAGCAGCCGAGGGACTAGCAGAGAGTACCCCTCCTACAATGAGCAGTTCTTC
CDR3 protein: CTSSRGTSREYPSYNEQFF